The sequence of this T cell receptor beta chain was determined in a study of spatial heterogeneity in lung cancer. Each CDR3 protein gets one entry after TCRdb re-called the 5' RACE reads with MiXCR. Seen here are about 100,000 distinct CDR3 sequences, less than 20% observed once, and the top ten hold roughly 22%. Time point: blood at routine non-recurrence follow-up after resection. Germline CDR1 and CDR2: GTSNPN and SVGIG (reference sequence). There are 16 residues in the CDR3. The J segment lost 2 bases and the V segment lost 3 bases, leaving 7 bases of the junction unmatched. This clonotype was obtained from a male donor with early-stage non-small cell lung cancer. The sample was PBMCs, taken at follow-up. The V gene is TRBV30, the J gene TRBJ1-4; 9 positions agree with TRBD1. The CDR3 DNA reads TGTGCCTGGAGGACAGGGGGAATTCTGACTAATGAAAAACTGTTTTTT. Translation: CAWRTGGILTNEKLFF.